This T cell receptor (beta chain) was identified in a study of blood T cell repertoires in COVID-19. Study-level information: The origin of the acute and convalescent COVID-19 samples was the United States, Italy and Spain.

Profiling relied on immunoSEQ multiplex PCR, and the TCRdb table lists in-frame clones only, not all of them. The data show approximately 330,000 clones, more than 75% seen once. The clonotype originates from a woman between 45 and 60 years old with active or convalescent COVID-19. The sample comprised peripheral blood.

CDR3 coding DNA: TGCGCCAGCAGCTCTTCAAACAGTGAAAAACTGTTTTTT. It codes for CASSSSNSEKLFF. This chain joins TRBV5-1 and TRBJ1-4, with unresolved D. The CDR3 extends over 13 amino acids. V was clipped by 3 bases and J by 7 bases, with 10 bases between them. The germline CDR1 and CDR2 sequences are SGHRS and YFSETQ.